This note documents a single TCR beta chain sequence. The data are from a study of cytomegalovirus exposure and HLA in healthy donors. Study-level background: From donors who were HLA-typed, an early data release held 65 million to 85 million unique TCRs.

The CDR3 is 16 residues long. Germline V gene data show CDR1 as ENHRY and CDR2 as SYGVKD. Trimming at V came to 6 bases and at J to 2 bases, leaving 10 bases not matched to a gene. It was with 60 Vbeta and 13 Jbeta primers that the PCR ran. TCRdb's table, derived via immunoSEQ multiplex PCR, lists solely in-frame clones and lacks some. The data show about 89,000 clones, with around three quarters seen just once and roughly 1.3% held by the top ten. This receptor was obtained from a male donor in good health and CMV-seronegative. The chain couples TRBV10-3 to TRBJ1-2, with 9 bases that match TRBD1. Sequencing was performed on PBMCs. CDR3 DNA sequence: TGTGCCATCAGCGGGACAGGGCCGGGGGAGAACTATGGCTACACCTTC. It translates to CAISGTGPGENYGYTF.